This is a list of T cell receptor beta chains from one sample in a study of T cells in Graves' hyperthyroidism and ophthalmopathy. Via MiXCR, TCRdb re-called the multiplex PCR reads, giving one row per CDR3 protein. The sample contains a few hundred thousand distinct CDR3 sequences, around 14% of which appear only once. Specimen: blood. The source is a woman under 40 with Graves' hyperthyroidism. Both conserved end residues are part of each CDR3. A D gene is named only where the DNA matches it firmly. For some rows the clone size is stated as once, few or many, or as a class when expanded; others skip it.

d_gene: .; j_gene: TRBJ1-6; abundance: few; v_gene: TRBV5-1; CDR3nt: TGCGCCAGCAGCTTGGCCGGACTCCTACCCCTCCACTTT; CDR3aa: CASSLAGLLPLHF
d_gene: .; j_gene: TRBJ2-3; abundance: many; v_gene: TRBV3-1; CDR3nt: TGTGCCAGCAGCCAAGCAGTCTCCTCCACAGATACGCAGTATTTT; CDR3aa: CASSQAVSSTDTQYF
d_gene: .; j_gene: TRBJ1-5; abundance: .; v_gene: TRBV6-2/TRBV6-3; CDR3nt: TGTGCCAGCAGTTCAGTGGACAGCTTAGAAGATCAGCCCCAGCATTTT; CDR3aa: CASSSVDSLEDQPQHF
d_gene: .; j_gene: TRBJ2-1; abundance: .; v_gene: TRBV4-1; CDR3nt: TGCGCCAGCAGCCTGGAGGGGCCTGGATACAATGAGCAGTTCTTC; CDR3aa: CASSLEGPGYNEQFF
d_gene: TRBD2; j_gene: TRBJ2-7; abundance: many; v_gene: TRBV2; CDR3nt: TGTGCCAGCAGCGGGACTAGCGGGAGATACGAGCAGTACTTC; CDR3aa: CASSGTSGRYEQYF
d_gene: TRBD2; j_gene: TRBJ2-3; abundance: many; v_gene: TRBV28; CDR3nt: TGTGCCAGCAGTCTCGGGACTAGCGGGAAAGGGGCCACAGATACGCAGTATTTT; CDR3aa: CASSLGTSGKGATDTQYF
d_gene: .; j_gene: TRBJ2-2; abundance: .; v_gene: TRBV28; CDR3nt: TGTGCCAGCAGGACAGGGAGGACCGGGGAGCTGTTTTTT; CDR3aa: CASRTGRTGELFF
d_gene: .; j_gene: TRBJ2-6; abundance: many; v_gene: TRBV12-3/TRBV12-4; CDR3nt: TGTGCCAGCAGTGGGGCGGAAGGCTCTGGGGCCAACGTCCTGACTTTC; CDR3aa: CASSGAEGSGANVLTF
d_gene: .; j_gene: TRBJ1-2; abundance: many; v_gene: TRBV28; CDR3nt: TGTGCCAGTATTTCCGGTGGGGTGGACTATGGCTACACCTTC; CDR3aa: CASISGGVDYGYTF
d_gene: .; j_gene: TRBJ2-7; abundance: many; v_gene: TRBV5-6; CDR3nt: TGTGCCAGCAGCTTGGGGGTAGGGGGAAGCGAGCAGTACTTC; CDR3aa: CASSLGVGGSEQYF
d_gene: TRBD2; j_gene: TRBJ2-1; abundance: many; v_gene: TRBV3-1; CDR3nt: TGTGCCAGCAGTCGGACTAGCGGGTACGAACAGTTCTTC; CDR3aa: CASSRTSGYEQFF
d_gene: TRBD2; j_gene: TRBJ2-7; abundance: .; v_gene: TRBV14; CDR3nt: TGTGCCAGCAGCCAAGATCGGGTAGCGGGAACTTACGAGCAGTACTTC; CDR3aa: CASSQDRVAGTYEQYF
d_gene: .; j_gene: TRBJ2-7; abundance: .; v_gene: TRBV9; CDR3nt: TGTGCCAGCAGCGTAGCTCCAGGGCCGAGCTCCTACGAGCAGTACTTC; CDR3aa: CASSVAPGPSSYEQYF
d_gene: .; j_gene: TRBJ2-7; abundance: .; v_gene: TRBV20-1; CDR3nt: TGCAGTGCTAGCGGACTTACCTGCGAGCAGTACTTC; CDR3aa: CSASGLTCEQYF
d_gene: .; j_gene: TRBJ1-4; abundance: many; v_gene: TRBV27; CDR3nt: TGTGCCAGCAGTTCAAACGGGCGGCCTAATGAAAAACTGTTTTTT; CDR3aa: CASSSNGRPNEKLFF
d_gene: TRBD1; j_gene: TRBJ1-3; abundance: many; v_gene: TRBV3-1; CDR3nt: TGTGCCAGCAGCCAAGATAGGGCAGGGGGCCTGAACACCATATATTTT; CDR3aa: CASSQDRAGGLNTIYF
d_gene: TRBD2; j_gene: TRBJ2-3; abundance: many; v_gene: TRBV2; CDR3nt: TGTGCCAGCAGTGACCCGGGACTAGCAACGATACCCACAGATACGCAGTATTTT; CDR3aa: CASSDPGLATIPTDTQYF
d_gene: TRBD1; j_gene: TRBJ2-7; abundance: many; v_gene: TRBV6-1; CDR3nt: TGTGCCAGCAGTAACGGACAGGGGGGCTCCTACGAGCAGTACTTC; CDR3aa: CASSNGQGGSYEQYF
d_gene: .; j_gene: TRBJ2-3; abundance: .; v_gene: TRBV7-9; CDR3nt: TGTGCCAGCAGCTTTGAGCGTAGCACAGATACGCAGTATTTT; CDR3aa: CASSFERSTDTQYF
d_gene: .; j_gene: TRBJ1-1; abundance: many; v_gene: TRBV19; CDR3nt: TGTGCCAGTAGTCCACTCGGGGTGAACACTGAAGCTTTCTTT; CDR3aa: CASSPLGVNTEAFF
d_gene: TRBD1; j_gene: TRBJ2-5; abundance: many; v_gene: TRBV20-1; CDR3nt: TGCAGTGCCGTCTTCGGACAGGGGGCTGATGAGACCCAGTACTTC; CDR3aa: CSAVFGQGADETQYF
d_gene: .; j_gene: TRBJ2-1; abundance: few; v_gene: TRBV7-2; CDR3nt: TGTGCCAGCAGCACCTGGGGATTATACAATGAGCAGTTCTTC; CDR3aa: CASSTWGLYNEQFF
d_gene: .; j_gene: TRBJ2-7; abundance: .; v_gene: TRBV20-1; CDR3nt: TGCAGTGCTAGAGACCCCTGGCAGGGGGGAGTGAGGCTAATCTACGAGCAGTACTTC; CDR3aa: CSARDPWQGGVRLIYEQYF
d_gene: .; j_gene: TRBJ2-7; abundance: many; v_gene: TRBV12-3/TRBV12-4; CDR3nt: TGTGCCAGCAGTAAGACCGTCTACGCGCAGTACTTC; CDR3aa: CASSKTVYAQYF
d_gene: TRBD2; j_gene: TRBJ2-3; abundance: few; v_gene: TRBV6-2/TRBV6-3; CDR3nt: TGTGCCAGCAGACACCAAAGCGGGAGGAGGGCAGATACGCAGTATTTT; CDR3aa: CASRHQSGRRADTQYF
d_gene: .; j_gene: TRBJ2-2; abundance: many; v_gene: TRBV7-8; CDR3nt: TGTGCCAGCAGCCCCATCCCGGGAGAGGGTACCGGGGAGCTGTTTTTT; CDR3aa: CASSPIPGEGTGELFF
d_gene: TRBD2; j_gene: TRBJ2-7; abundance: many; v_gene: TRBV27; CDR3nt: TGTGCCAGCAGTTCAGGACTAGCGACAACCTACGAGCAGTACTTC; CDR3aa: CASSSGLATTYEQYF
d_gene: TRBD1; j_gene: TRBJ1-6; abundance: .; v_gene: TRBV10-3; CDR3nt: TGTGCCATCAGTGAGGGTGGACAGGGGAATTCACCCCTCCACTTT; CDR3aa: CAISEGGQGNSPLHF
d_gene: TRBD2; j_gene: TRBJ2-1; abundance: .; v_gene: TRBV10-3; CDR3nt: TGTGCCATCAGTGACGGGACTAGAAACAATGAGCAGTTCTTC; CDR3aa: CAISDGTRNNEQFF
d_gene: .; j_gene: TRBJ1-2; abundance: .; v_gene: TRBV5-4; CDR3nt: TGTGCCAGCAGCTTGGCCGAGTATGGCTACACCTTC; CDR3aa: CASSLAEYGYTF
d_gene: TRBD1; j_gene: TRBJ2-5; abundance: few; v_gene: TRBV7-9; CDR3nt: TGTGCCAGCAGCACGACAGGGGGCGAAAGAGAGACCCAGTACTTC; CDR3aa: CASSTTGGERETQYF
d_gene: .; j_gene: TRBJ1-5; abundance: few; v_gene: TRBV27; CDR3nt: TGTGCCAGCAGTTTTGGGTGGGGGGGCACCCAGCCCCAGCATTTT; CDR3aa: CASSFGWGGTQPQHF
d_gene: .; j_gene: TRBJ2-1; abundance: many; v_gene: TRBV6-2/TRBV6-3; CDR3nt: TGTGCCTCCTCGGGCGGGGCCTCCTACAATGAGCAGTTCTTC; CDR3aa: CASSGGASYNEQFF
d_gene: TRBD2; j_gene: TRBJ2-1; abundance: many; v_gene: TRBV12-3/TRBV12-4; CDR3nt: TGTGCCAGCAGTGGGACTAGCGGGAGAATGAGCCATGAGCAGTTCTTC; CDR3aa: CASSGTSGRMSHEQFF
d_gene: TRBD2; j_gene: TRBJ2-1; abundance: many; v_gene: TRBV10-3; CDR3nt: TGTGCCATCACGGGAGGTCTGTACAATGAGCAGTTCTTC; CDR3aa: CAITGGLYNEQFF
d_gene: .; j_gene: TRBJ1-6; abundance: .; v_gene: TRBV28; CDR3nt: TGTGCCAGCAAAGGGACCCGGGGCGACTCACCCCTCCACTTT; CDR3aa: CASKGTRGDSPLHF
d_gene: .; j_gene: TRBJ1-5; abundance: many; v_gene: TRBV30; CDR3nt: TGTGCCTGGAGTGTATTAGGAGGGTATAGCAATCAGCCCCAGCATTTT; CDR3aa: CAWSVLGGYSNQPQHF
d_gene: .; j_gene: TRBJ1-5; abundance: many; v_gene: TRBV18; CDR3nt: TGTGCCAGCTCAGCTAGCCCGGGGGGAGATCAGCCCCAGCATTTT; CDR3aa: CASSASPGGDQPQHF
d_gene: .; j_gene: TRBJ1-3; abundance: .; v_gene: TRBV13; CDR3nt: TGTGCCAGCAGCTTAGGGCGGCCTCCAGATGGAAACACCATATATTTT; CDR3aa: CASSLGRPPDGNTIYF
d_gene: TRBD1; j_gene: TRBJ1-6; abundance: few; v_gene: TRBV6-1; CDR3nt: TGTGCCAGCAGACCGACAGGGAGCTCCTATAATTCACCCCTCCACTTT; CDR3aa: CASRPTGSSYNSPLHF